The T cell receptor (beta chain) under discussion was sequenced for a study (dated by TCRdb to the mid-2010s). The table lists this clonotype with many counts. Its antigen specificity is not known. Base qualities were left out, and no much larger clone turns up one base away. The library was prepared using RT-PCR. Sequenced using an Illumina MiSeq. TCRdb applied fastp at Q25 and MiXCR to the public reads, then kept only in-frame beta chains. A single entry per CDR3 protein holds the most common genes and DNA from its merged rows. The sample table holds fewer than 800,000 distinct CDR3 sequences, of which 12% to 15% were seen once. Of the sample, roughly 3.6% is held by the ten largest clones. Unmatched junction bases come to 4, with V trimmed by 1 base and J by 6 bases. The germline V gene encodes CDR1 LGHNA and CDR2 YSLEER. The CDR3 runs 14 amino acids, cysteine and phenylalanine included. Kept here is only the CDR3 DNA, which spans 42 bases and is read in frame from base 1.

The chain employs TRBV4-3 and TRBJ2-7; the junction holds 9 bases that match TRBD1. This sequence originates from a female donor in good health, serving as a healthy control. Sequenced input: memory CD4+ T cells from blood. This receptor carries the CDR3 CASSQGDRAGEQYF. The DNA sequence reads TGCGCCAGCAGCCAAGGGGACAGGGCGGGCGAGCAGTACTTC.